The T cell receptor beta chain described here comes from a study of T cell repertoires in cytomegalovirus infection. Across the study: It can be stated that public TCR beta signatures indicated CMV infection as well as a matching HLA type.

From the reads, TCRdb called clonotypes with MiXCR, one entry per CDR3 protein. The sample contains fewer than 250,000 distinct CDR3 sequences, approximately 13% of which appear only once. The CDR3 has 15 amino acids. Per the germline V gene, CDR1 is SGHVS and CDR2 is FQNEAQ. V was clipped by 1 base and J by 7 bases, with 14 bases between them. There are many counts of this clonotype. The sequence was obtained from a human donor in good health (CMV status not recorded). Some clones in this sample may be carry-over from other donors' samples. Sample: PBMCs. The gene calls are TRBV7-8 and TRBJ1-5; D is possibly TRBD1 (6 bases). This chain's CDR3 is CASSLVGGARQPQHF. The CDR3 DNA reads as TGTGCCAGCAGCTTAGTGGGGGGGGCCCGACAGCCCCAGCATTTT.